One sample yielded the 19 T cell receptor beta chains listed below, sequenced in a study of post-analysis software for immune sequencing data. These TCRs' antigens remain unknown. Unique molecular identifiers were built into the TCR beta cDNA libraries. TCRdb passed the PCR reads through MiXCR, listing each CDR3 protein once. The sample has roughly 700,000 distinct CDR3 sequences; 25% to 30% are singletons. Study outcomes and limitations: There were five or six TRBV segments more frequent in patients than controls, and TRBV5-6, TRBV5-1 and TRBV20-1 were among them.

Sample: blood. These receptors were obtained from a girl aged 5-17 years with multiple sclerosis.

This chain links TRBV6-2 or TRBV6-3 with TRBJ2-1; 9 positions match TRBD2. The J segment lost 8 bases and the V segment lost 2 bases, leaving 16 bases of the junction unmatched. CDR3 length: 18 residues. Germline lookup yields CDR1 MNHEY and CDR2 SVGEGT. Here the CDR3 reads CASSYDVLAREGPDEQFF. CDR3 coding DNA: TGTGCCAGCAGTTACGACGTTTTGGCGCGGGAGGGCCCCGATGAGCAGTTCTTC.

This clonotype came up many times. The chain employs TRBV10-3 and TRBJ2-5; 8 positions match TRBD1. Looked up from germline, CDR1 is ENHRY and CDR2 is SYGVKD. This CDR3 region has 14 residues. The ends lost 5 bases at V and 4 bases at J; junction bases unmatched: 6. Here the CDR3 reads CAISKDRVAETQYF. CDR3 in DNA: TGTGCCATCAGTAAGGACAGGGTGGCAGAGACCCAGTACTTC.

This chain uses TRBV7-9 with TRBJ2-3, with 7 nucleotides matching TRBD1. The V and J ends lost 1 base and 2 bases, in that order; junction bases with no gene match: 9. There are 17 residues in the CDR3. CDR1 and CDR2 (germline): SEHNR, FQNEAQ (reference sequence). CDR3 sequence: CASSLGGQTPYTDTQYF. The CDR3 DNA reads TGTGCCAGCAGCTTAGGGGGACAGACACCGTACACAGATACGCAGTATTTT. Filled out from reference TRBV7-9 and TRBJ2-3, the complete variable domain reads DTGVSQNPRHKITKRGQNVTFRCDPISEHNRLYWYRQTLGQGPEFLTYFQNEAQLEKSRLLSDRFSAERPKGSFSTLEIQRTEQGDSAMYLCASSLGGQTPYTDTQYFGPGTRLTVL.

The chain joins TRBV6-1 to TRBJ2-7; 8 nucleotides line up with TRBD1. This CDR3 contains 19 residues. Germline CDR1 is MNHNS and CDR2 is SASEGT. J lost 2 bases, V lost 5 bases, and 20 bases had no gene match. The CDR3 sequence is CASSRNINGTGLGAYEQYF. DNA of the CDR3: TGTGCCAGCAGTCGAAACATAAACGGGACAGGCCTAGGTGCCTACGAGCAGTACTTC.

This clonotype appeared a few times. The chain combines TRBV12-3 or TRBV12-4 with TRBJ1-5; D gene uncertain. This CDR3 has 13 residues. Trimming removed 7 bases at V and 5 bases at J, with 12 bases between. CDR3 region: CASTRTGDQPQHF. CDR3 bases: TGTGCCAGCACCCGGACCGGAGATCAGCCCCAGCATTTT.

The CDR3 bases are TGCGCCAGCAGTGGGGATAGCGGCTTAAGCTCCTACAATGAGCAGTTCTTC. Protein product: CASSGDSGLSSYNEQFF. This chain connects TRBV10-2 to TRBJ2-1, with a weak D call TRBD2 (6 bases). V lost 4 bases, J lost 0 bases, and 16 bases lay in between. There are 17 residues in the CDR3. From germline, CDR1 is WSHSY and CDR2 SAAADI.

The chain recombines TRBV7-2 with TRBJ1-2; D possibly corresponds to TRBD1 (5 bases). The V and J ends lost 2 bases and 4 bases respectively, with 11 bases between them. CDR3 size: 14 residues. From germline, CDR1 is SGHTA and CDR2 FQGNSA. The CDR3 bases are TGTGCCAGCAGCTTAACCCAGGGAAGCTATGGCTACACCTTC. This encodes CASSLTQGSYGYTF.

The chain employs TRBV28 and TRBJ2-1; a possible D gene is TRBD2 (5 bases). With 9 bases removed from V and 2 bases from J, the gap between germline ends came to 8 bases. CDR3 size: 12 residues. Germline V gene sequence: CDR1 MDHEN, CDR2 SYDVKM. The CDR3 is CASVGTYNEQFF. CDR3 bases: TGTGCCAGTGTCGGGACCTACAATGAGCAGTTCTTC. Filled out from reference TRBV28 and TRBJ2-1, the complete variable domain reads DVKVTQSSRYLVKRTGEKVFLECVQDMDHENMFWYRQDPGLGLRLIYFSYDVKMKEKGDIPEGYSVSREKKERFSLILESASTNQTSMYLCASVGTYNEQFFGPGTRLTVL.

This clonotype was counted once. The chain uses TRBV10-3 and TRBJ1-4; D is ambiguous. The germline CDR1 and CDR2 sequences are ENHRY and SYGVKD. V lost 3 bases and J lost 0, with 14 bases in between. This CDR3 has 17 residues. CDR3 nucleotides: TGTGCCATCAGTGATTTGGCGGTAGGCTCAACTAATGAAAAACTGTTTTTT. Translation: CAISDLAVGSTNEKLFF.

In this sample, this clonotype turned up a few times. The chain carries TRBV20-1 and TRBJ2-7; 8 positions match TRBD1. J was trimmed by 4 bases and V by 5 bases; bases with no gene match: 4. This CDR3 has 12 amino acids. The V gene's germline CDR1 is DFQATT and CDR2 SNEGSKA (reference sequence). The CDR3: CSAADRGYEQYF. CDR3 in DNA: TGCAGTGCTGCTGACAGGGGATACGAGCAGTACTTC.

Regarding this clonotype: The junction departs from germline at one end; a sequencing error may be responsible. The V gene is TRBV6-5, the J gene TRBJ2-1, with TRBD1 matching 7 bases. This CDR3 is 15 amino acids long. Germline CDR1 is MNHEY and CDR2 is SVGAGI. This chain's CDR3 is CASRVQGSSYNVQFF. CDR3 DNA: TGTGCCAGCAGGGTACAGGGGAGCTCCTACAATGTGCAGTTCTTC.

The chain is built from TRBV7-2 and TRBJ1-1; D is uncertain. The germline CDR1 and CDR2 sequences are SGHTA and FQGNSA. V was clipped by 5 bases and J by 1 base, with 14 bases between them. There are 15 residues in the CDR3. CDR3 loop: CASSPVLSKNTEAFF. The CDR3 region has the DNA TGTGCCAGCAGCCCAGTTTTATCAAAGAACACTGAAGCTTTCTTT.

The CDR3 DNA sequence: TGCGCCAGCAGCACTGGAGATCGGGGGAATGGCTACACCTTC. Residues: CASSTGDRGNGYTF. The chain is built from TRBV5-1 and TRBJ1-2; D is possibly TRBD1 (5 bases). Germline loops: CDR1 SGHRS, CDR2 YFSETQ. The CDR3 length is 14 residues. V lost 4 bases and J lost 6, with 16 bases in between.

This clonotype has ten or more counts. CDR3 bases: TGTGCCAGCAGTGAAGGTCGACAGGGGATGTGGGAGACCCAGTACTTC. Residues: CASSEGRQGMWETQYF. V and J are TRBV6-1 and TRBJ2-5, with 8 bases that match TRBD1. After removal of 1 base from V and 5 bases from J, the junction contained 9 bases not matched to a gene. Germline V gene data show CDR1 as MNHNS and CDR2 as SASEGT. CDR3 size: 16 residues.

The chain joins TRBV14 to TRBJ2-1; D unclear. V shed 0 bases and J shed 11 bases, with 11 bases lying between them. Germline CDR1 reads SGHDN; CDR2 reads FVKESK. The CDR3 loop spans 13 amino acids. CDR3: CASSQDLVSQQFF. CDR3 DNA sequence: TGTGCCAGCAGCCAAGATTTAGTTTCCCAGCAGTTCTTC. The variable domain in full, completed from reference TRBV14 and TRBJ2-1, reads EAGVTQFPSHSVIEKGQTVTLRCDPISGHDNLYWYRRVMGKEIKFLLHFVKESKQDESGMPNNRFLAERTGGTYSTLKVQPAELEDSGVYFCASSQDLVSQQFFGPGTRLTVL.

The J gene is TRBJ2-7, the V gene TRBV9, with 10 positions matching TRBD1. V shed 4 bases, J shed 4 bases, and the junction held 5 bases outside the gene matches. CDR1 SGDLS and CDR2 YYNGEE come from the germline V gene. The CDR3 consists of 14 residues. The CDR3 nucleotides are TGTGCCAGCAGCAAAAGACAGGGGGCATACGAGCAGTACTTC. It yields the protein CASSKRQGAYEQYF.

The CDR3 region has the DNA TGCAGTGCTGGCCGAGTTTCCTCCTACAATGAGCAGTTCTTC. Translated: CSAGRVSSYNEQFF. This chain joins TRBV20-1 and TRBJ2-1, with D uncertain. This CDR3 is 14 amino acids long. V dropped 5 bases and J dropped 0 bases, with 11 bases sitting between them. CDR1 and CDR2 from the germline V gene are DFQATT and SNEGSKA (reference sequence).

The chain couples TRBV7-2 to TRBJ2-2, with TRBD2 matching 12 bases. In germline, CDR1 is SGHTA, CDR2 FQGNSA. The V gene end was trimmed by 1 base and the J gene end by 0 bases; junction bases not matched to a gene: 3. This CDR3 contains 18 residues. This CDR3 is CASSLVSSGGANTGELFF. The CDR3 coding sequence is TGTGCCAGCAGCTTAGTGTCTAGCGGGGGGGCGAACACCGGGGAGCTGTTTTTT.

This chain joins TRBV29-1 and TRBJ1-5; D might be TRBD1 (5 bases). The germline V gene has CDR1 SQVTM and CDR2 ANQGSEA. The CDR3 loop spans 13 amino acids. V shed 7 bases and J shed 5 bases, with 15 bases lying between them. The CDR3 DNA is TGCAGCGCGGGGCCCTCCATGGATCAGCCCCAGCATTTT. This encodes CSAGPSMDQPQHF.